Reported below is one T cell receptor beta chain. One end of the junction varies from germline; a read error may be responsible. CDR3 length: 17 residues. Germline V gene sequence: CDR1 DFQATT, CDR2 SNEGSKA (reference sequence). Primers used in a second PCR of roughly 7 to 12 cycles were a sample-barcoded 5' primer and a J-beta primer mix. A single record per CDR3 protein comes from TCRdb applying MiXCR to the 5' RACE reads. The sample has hundreds of thousands of distinct CDR3 sequences, more than 25% seen once. The data belong to a study of blood T cells in healthy people across ages. Sequencing was done on a sample of blood. The rearrangement uses TRBV20-1 and TRBJ2-3; either TRBD1 or TRBD2 may fit D (5 bases each). This TCR came from a woman of 80 years or more in good health. In DNA, the CDR3 is TGCAGTGTTAGAGATCCGAGGGGACCCTCTAGCACAGATACGCAGTATTTT. Residues: CSVRDPRGPSSTDTQYF.